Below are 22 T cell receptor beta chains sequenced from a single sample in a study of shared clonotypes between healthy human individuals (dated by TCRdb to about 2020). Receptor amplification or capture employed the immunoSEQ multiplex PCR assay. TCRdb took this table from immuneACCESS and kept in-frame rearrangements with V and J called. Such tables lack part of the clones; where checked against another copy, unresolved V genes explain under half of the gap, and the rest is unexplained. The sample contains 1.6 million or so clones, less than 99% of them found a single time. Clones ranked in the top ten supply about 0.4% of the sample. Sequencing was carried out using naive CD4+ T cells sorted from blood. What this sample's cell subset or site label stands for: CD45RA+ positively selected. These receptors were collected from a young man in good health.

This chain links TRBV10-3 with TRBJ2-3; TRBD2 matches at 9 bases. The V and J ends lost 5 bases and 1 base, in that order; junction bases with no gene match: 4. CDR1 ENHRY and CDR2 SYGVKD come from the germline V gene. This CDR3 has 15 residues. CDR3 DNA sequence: TGTGCCATCAGTCGGACTAGCGTGGGCACAGATACGCAGTATTTT. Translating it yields CAISRTSVGTDTQYF.

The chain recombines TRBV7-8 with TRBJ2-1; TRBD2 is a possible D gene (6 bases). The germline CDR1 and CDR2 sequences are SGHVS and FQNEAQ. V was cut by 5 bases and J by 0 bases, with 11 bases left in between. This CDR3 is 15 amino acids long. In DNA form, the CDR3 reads TGTGCCAGCAGCCAGACTAGGGACTCCTACAATGAGCAGTTCTTC. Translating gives CASSQTRDSYNEQFF. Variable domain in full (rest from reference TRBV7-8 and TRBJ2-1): GAGVSQSPRYKVAKRGQDVALRCDPISGHVSLFWYQQALGQGPEFLTYFQNEAQLDKSGLPSDRFFAERPEGSVSTLKIQRTQQEDSAVYLCASSQTRDSYNEQFFGPGTRLTVL.

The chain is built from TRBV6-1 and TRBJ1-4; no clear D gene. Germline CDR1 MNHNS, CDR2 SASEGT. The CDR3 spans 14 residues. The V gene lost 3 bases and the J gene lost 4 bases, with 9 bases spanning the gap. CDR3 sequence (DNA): TGTGCCAGCAGTGATGGGGTGTATAATGAAAAACTGTTTTTT. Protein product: CASSDGVYNEKLFF.

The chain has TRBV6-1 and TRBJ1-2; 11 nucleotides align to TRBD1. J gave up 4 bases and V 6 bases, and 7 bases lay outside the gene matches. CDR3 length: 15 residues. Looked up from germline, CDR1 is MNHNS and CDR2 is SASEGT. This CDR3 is CASRAGQGAVYGYTF. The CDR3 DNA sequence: TGTGCCAGCAGGGCCGGACAGGGGGCAGTCTATGGCTACACCTTC.

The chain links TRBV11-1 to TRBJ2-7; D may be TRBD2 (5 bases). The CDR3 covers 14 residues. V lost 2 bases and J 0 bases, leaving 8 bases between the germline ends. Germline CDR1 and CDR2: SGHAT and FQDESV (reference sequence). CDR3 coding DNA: TGTGCCAGCAGCTTAATCGGGGTCTCCTACGAGCAGTACTTC. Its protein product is CASSLIGVSYEQYF.

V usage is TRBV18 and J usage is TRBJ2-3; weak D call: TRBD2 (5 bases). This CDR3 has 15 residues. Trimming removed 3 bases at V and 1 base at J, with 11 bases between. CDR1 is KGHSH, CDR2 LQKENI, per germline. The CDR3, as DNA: TGTGCCAGCTCACCTCGACTAACCGGCACAGATACGCAGTATTTT. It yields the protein CASSPRLTGTDTQYF.

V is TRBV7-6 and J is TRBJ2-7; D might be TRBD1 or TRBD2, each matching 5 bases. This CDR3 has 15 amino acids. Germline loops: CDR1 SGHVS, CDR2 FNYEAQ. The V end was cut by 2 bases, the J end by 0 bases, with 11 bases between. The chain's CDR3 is CASSLRDRTSYEQYF. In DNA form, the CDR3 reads TGTGCCAGCAGCTTAAGGGACCGTACCTCCTACGAGCAGTACTTC.

Written as DNA, the CDR3 is TGTGCTAGTGGTTTGGTAGGGGGCACCGGGGAGCTGTTTTTT. Translating it yields CASGLVGGTGELFF. This rearrangement joins TRBV12-5 to TRBJ2-2; D is perhaps TRBD1 (6 bases). Between the trimmed V and J ends, which lost 0 bases and 4 bases, there was a span of 6 bases. Germline V gives CDR1 LGHNT, CDR2 FRNRAP. CDR3 length: 14 amino acids.

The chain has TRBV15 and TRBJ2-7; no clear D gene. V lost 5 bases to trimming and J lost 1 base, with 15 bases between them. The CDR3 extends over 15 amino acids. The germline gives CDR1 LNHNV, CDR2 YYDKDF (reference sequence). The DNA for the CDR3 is TGTGCCACCAGCGTGACAAGAACGAGGTCCTACGAGCAGTACTTC. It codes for CATSVTRTRSYEQYF.

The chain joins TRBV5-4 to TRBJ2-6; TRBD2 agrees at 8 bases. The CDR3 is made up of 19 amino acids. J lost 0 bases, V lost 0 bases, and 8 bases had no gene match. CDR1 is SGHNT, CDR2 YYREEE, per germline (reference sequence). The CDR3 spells CASSLGVAGLRSGANVLTF. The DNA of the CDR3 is TGTGCCAGCAGCTTGGGTGTAGCGGGATTACGCTCTGGGGCCAACGTCCTGACTTTC.

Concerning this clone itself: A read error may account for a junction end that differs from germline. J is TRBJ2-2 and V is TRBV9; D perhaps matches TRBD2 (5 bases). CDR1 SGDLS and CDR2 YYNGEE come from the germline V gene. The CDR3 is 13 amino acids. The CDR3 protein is CASSPDYTGELFF. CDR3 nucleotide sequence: TGTGCCAGCAGCCCAGACTACACCGGTGAGCTGTTTTTT.

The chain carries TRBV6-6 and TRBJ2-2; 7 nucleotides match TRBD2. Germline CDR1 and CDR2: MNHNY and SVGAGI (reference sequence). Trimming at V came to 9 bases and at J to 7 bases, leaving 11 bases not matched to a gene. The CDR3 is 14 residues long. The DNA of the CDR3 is TGTGCCAGTCTTAGGCGGGAGACTAGCGGGGAGCTGTTTTTT. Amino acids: CASLRRETSGELFF.

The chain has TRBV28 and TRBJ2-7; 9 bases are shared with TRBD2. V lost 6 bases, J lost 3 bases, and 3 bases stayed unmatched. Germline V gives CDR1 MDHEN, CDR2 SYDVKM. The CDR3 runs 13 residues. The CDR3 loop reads CASRSTSGYEQYF. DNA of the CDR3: TGTGCCAGCAGATCGACTAGCGGCTACGAGCAGTACTTC. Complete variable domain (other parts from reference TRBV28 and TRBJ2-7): DVKVTQSSRYLVKRTGEKVFLECVQDMDHENMFWYRQDPGLGLRLIYFSYDVKMKEKGDIPEGYSVSREKKERFSLILESASTNQTSMYLCASRSTSGYEQYFGPGTRLTVT.

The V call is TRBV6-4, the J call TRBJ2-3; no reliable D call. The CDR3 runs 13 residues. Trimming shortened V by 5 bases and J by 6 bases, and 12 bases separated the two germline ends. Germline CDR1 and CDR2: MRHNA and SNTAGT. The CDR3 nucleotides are TGTGCCAGCAGTTGGACCCCCCAGGATACGCAGTATTTT. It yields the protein CASSWTPQDTQYF.

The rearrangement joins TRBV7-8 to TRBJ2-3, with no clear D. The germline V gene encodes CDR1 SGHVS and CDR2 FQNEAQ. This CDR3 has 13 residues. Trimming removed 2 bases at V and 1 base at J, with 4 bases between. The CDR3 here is CASSLSRTDTQYF. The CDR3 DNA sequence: TGTGCCAGCAGCTTATCTCGCACAGATACGCAGTATTTT.

CDR3 DNA: TGTGCCAGCAGAGCAGGGAGCTCCTACAATGAGCAGTTCTTC. Its protein is CASRAGSSYNEQFF. The gene calls are TRBV28 and TRBJ2-1, with D perhaps being TRBD1 or TRBD2 (5 bases each). Germline CDR1 is MDHEN and CDR2 is SYDVKM. V was pared by 6 bases and J by 0 bases, with 9 bases between. CDR3 length equals 14 residues. Complete variable domain (other parts from reference TRBV28 and TRBJ2-1): DVKVTQSSRYLVKRTGEKVFLECVQDMDHENMFWYRQDPGLGLRLIYFSYDVKMKEKGDIPEGYSVSREKKERFSLILESASTNQTSMYLCASRAGSSYNEQFFGPGTRLTVL.

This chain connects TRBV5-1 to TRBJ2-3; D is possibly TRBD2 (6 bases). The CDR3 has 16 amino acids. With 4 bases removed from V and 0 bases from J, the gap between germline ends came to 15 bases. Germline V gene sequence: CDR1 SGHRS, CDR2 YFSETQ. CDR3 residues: CASSTGLISSTDTQYF. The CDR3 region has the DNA TGCGCCAGCAGCACGGGACTGATCTCGAGCACAGATACGCAGTATTTT.

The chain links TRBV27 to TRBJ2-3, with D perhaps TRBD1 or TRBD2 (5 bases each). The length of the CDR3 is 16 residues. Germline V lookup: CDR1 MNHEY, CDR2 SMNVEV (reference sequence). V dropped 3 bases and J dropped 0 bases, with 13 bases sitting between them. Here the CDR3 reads CASSFRDPRSTDTQYF. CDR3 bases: TGTGCCAGCAGTTTCCGGGACCCCCGAAGCACAGATACGCAGTATTTT.

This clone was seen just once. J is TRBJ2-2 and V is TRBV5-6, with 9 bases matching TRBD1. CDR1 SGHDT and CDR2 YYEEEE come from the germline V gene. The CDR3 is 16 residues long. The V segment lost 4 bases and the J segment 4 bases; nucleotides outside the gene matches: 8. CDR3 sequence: CASSPQQGAGTGELFF. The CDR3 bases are TGTGCCAGCAGCCCCCAACAGGGGGCGGGCACCGGGGAGCTGTTTTTT. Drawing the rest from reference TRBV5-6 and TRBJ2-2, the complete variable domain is DAGVTQSPTHLIKTRGQQVTLRCSPKSGHDTVSWYQQALGQGPQFIFQYYEEEERQRGNFPDRFSGHQFPNYSSELNVNALLLGDSALYLCASSPQQGAGTGELFFGEGSRLTVL.

CDR3 sequence reads: CASRGLAGTHYEQYF. In nucleotides, the CDR3 is TGTGCCAGCAGGGGGCTAGCGGGAACCCACTACGAGCAGTACTTC. V is TRBV13 and J is TRBJ2-7; 9 bases align to TRBD2. CDR1 is PRHDT and CDR2 is FYEKMQ in the germline V gene (reference sequence). Germline trimming cut 6 bases from V and 3 bases from J; bases unmatched to any gene: 9. CDR3 length: 15 amino acids.

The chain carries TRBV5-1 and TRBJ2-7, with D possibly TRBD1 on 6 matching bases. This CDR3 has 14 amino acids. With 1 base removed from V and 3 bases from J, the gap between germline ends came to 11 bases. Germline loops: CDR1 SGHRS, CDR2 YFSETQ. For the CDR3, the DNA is TGCGCCAGCAGCTTGCGGACAGCGTACTACGAGCAGTACTTC. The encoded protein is CASSLRTAYYEQYF.

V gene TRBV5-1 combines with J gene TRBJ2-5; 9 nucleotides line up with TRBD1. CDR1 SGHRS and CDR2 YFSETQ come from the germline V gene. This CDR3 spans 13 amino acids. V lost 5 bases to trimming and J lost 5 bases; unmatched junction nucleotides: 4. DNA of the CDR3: TGCGCCAGCAGACAGGGGGCGGGGGAGACCCAGTACTTC. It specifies CASRQGAGETQYF. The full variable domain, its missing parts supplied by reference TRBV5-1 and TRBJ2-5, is KAGVTQTPRYLIKTRGQQVTLSCSPISGHRSVSWYQQTPGQGLQFLFEYFSETQRNKGNFPGRFSGRQFSNSRSEMNVSTLELGDSALYLCASRQGAGETQYFGPGTRLLVL.